Each of the 16 T cell receptor beta chains below was sequenced from the same sample in a study of T cell responses to AZD1222 COVID-19 vaccine. Clones were read by immunoSEQ multiplex PCR, and TCRdb kept only the in-frame ones, dropping some. The sample shows some 150,000 clones, around nine tenths of them seen only once. This specimen was peripheral blood, taken on day 0 of AZD1222 vaccination. These receptor sequences come from an adult in good health.

CDR3 amino acids: CASSLGETTTNEKLFF. CDR3 nucleotide sequence: TGCGCCAGCAGCTTGGGGGAGACCACAACTAATGAAAAACTGTTTTTT. The rearrangement uses TRBV5-1 and TRBJ1-4; D unresolved. Trimming pared 0 bases from V and 0 bases from J, leaving 9 bases between. From germline, CDR1 is SGHRS and CDR2 YFSETQ. The CDR3 covers 16 residues.

V and J are TRBV6-5 and TRBJ2-7; D ambiguous. Germline CDR1 and CDR2: MNHEY and SVGAGI. Between the trimmed V and J ends, which lost 7 bases and 0 bases, there was a span of 10 bases. This CDR3 spans 13 amino acids. CDR3 DNA sequence: TGTGCCAGCAAGGAGACGGTCTCCTACGAGCAGTACTTC. Translation: CASKETVSYEQYF.

The genes are TRBV19 and TRBJ1-1; 7 bases line up with TRBD1. Germline loops: CDR1 LNHDA, CDR2 SQIVND (reference sequence). This CDR3 has 16 amino acids. V lost 5 bases, J lost 5 bases, and 14 bases stayed unmatched. This chain's CDR3 is CASSSLTEGAGTEAFF. CDR3 nucleotide sequence: TGTGCCAGTAGTTCTCTGACGGAGGGGGCAGGTACTGAAGCTTTCTTT.

This clone has just a few counts. The chain recombines TRBV7-2 with TRBJ2-7; a weak D match, TRBD1 (5 bases). V lost 0 bases to trimming and J lost 4 bases, with 7 bases between them. The germline V gene has CDR1 SGHTA and CDR2 FQGNSA. The CDR3 consists of 13 residues. Written as DNA, the CDR3 is TGTGCCAGCAGCTTAGCTGGGGCATACGAGCAGTACTTC. Encoded protein: CASSLAGAYEQYF. Drawing the rest from reference TRBV7-2 and TRBJ2-7, the complete variable domain is GAGVSQSPSNKVTEKGKDVELRCDPISGHTALYWYRQSLGQGLEFLIYFQGNSAPDKSGLPSDRFSAERTGGSVSTLTIQRTQQEDSAVYLCASSLAGAYEQYFGPGTRLTVT.

The J gene is TRBJ2-1, the V gene TRBV7-2, with a weak D call TRBD2 (6 bases). V shed 5 bases and J shed 9 bases, with 14 bases lying between them. The CDR3 sequence is 13 residues long. Germline CDR1 SGHTA, CDR2 FQGNSA. CDR3 sequence reads: CASSDTLAVEQFF. Written as DNA, the CDR3 is TGTGCCAGCAGCGATACCTTAGCGGTTGAGCAGTTCTTC.

This chain uses TRBV5-1 with TRBJ2-5, with 11 bases fitting TRBD2. With 4 bases clipped from V and 4 bases from J, the junction kept 6 bases outside the gene matches. This CDR3 is built from 15 residues. CDR1 and CDR2 (germline): SGHRS, YFSETQ. CDR3 nucleotides: TGCGCCAGCAGCCAGACTAGCGGGAAAGTAGAGACCCAGTACTTC. Protein sequence: CASSQTSGKVETQYF. The full variable domain, with the rest looked up from reference TRBV5-1 and TRBJ2-5, is KAGVTQTPRYLIKTRGQQVTLSCSPISGHRSVSWYQQTPGQGLQFLFEYFSETQRNKGNFPGRFSGRQFSNSRSEMNVSTLELGDSALYLCASSQTSGKVETQYFGPGTRLLVL.

This chain links TRBV19 with TRBJ2-3; 8 positions match TRBD2. The CDR3 covers 14 residues. From germline, CDR1 is LNHDA and CDR2 SQIVND (reference sequence). Germline trimming cut 11 bases from V and 5 bases from J; bases unmatched to any gene: 12. The CDR3 here is CASNGGALGDTQYF. In nucleotides, the CDR3 is TGTGCCTCTAACGGGGGGGCCCTAGGAGATACGCAGTATTTT.

The chain uses TRBV7-9 and TRBJ2-7, with 10 bases that match TRBD1. V lost 4 bases, J lost 4 bases, and 4 bases stayed unmatched. CDR1 and CDR2 from the germline V gene are SEHNR and FQNEAQ (reference sequence). The CDR3 extends over 14 amino acids. The CDR3 coding sequence is TGTGCCAGCAGCTCGGGACAGGGGCAATACGAGCAGTACTTC. Translation: CASSSGQGQYEQYF. Drawing the rest from reference TRBV7-9 and TRBJ2-7, the complete variable domain is DTGVSQNPRHKITKRGQNVTFRCDPISEHNRLYWYRQTLGQGPEFLTYFQNEAQLEKSRLLSDRFSAERPKGSFSTLEIQRTEQGDSAMYLCASSSGQGQYEQYFGPGTRLTVT.

This clone showed up just once. V gene TRBV20-1 combines with J gene TRBJ2-7; no clear D gene. The germline gives CDR1 DFQATT, CDR2 SNEGSKA (reference sequence). Trimming shortened V by 3 bases and J by 8 bases, and 11 bases separated the two germline ends. There are 11 residues in the CDR3. CDR3 coding DNA: TGCAGTGCTAGTTTTCGTGGAAAGCAGTACTTC. Protein product: CSASFRGKQYF.

The chain recombines TRBV28 with TRBJ1-2; D possibly corresponds to TRBD1 (5 bases). CDR1 is MDHEN, CDR2 SYDVKM, per germline. Trimming left V 8 bases short and J 2 bases short, with 21 bases between. This CDR3 has 16 residues. The CDR3 sequence is CASLMDQGGINYGYTF. The CDR3, as DNA: TGTGCCAGCCTGATGGACCAGGGCGGGATAAACTATGGCTACACCTTC.

This chain joins TRBV5-1 and TRBJ1-3, with D possibly matching TRBD1 (5 bases). Looked up from germline, CDR1 is SGHRS and CDR2 is YFSETQ. The V end lost 3 bases, the J end lost 0 bases, and 16 bases lay between the germline ends. The CDR3 covers 17 residues. CDR3 protein: CASSSRSGTLSGNTIYF. The CDR3 coding sequence is TGCGCCAGCAGCTCACGATCCGGGACCCTCTCTGGAAACACCATATATTTT.

J is TRBJ1-5 and V is TRBV5-6; 9 bases map to TRBD1. This CDR3 has 15 residues. In germline, CDR1 is SGHDT, CDR2 YYEEEE. Trimming at V came to 3 bases and at J to 1 base, leaving 2 bases not matched to a gene. The CDR3 sequence: CASSSDRGSNQPQHF. CDR3 DNA: TGTGCCAGCAGCTCCGACAGGGGGAGCAATCAGCCCCAGCATTTT.

The gene calls are TRBV2 and TRBJ1-6; 7 nucleotides line up with TRBD1. The CDR3 extends over 15 amino acids. The germline V gene encodes CDR1 SNHLY and CDR2 FYNNEI. The V segment lost 4 bases and the J segment 6 bases; nucleotides outside the gene matches: 6. CDR3: CASSGQGGGNSPLHF. The DNA of the CDR3 is TGTGCCAGCAGTGGACAGGGAGGTGGTAATTCACCCCTCCACTTT. Together with reference TRBV2 and TRBJ1-6, the CDR3 gives the full variable domain: EPEVTQTPSHQVTQMGQEVILRCVPISNHLYFYWYRQILGQKVEFLVSFYNNEISEKSEIFDDQFSVERPDGSNFTLKIRSTKLEDSAMYFCASSGQGGGNSPLHFGNGTRLTVT.

This sequence joins TRBV5-8 and TRBJ1-5, with 8 bases that match TRBD1. This CDR3 is 15 amino acids long. The germline V gene encodes CDR1 SGHTS and CDR2 YDEGEE. After removal of 4 bases from V and 2 bases from J, the junction contained 5 bases not matched to a gene. DNA of the CDR3: TGTGCCAGCAGCACGACAGGGGTGGGCAATCAGCCCCAGCATTTT. It yields the protein CASSTTGVGNQPQHF.

The rearrangement uses TRBV11-2 and TRBJ2-2, with D possibly being TRBD1 (6 bases). V lost 5 bases and J lost 0, with 13 bases in between. The CDR3 covers 16 residues. Germline CDR1 reads SGHAT; CDR2 reads FQNNGV. The CDR3 is CASSPEGVANTGELFF. The CDR3 region has the DNA TGTGCCAGCAGCCCAGAGGGGGTCGCGAACACCGGGGAGCTGTTTTTT.

This clone was picked up one time. The chain carries TRBV5-4 and TRBJ2-4; 10 positions agree with TRBD2. J gave up 5 bases and V 2 bases, and 7 bases lay outside the gene matches. Per germline, CDR1 SGHNT and CDR2 YYREEE (reference sequence). The CDR3 totals 16 residues. In DNA, the CDR3 is TGTGCCAGCAGCTTTGATAGCGGGGGGACCCAAAACATTCAGTACTTC. It translates to CASSFDSGGTQNIQYF.